Listed here are 29 T cell receptor beta chains from one sample, sequenced in a study of blood T cell repertoires in COVID-19. Profiled with immunoSEQ multiplex PCR; TCRdb holds only in-frame clones, not every one. The data show roughly 430,000 clones, 88% seen once. The sequencing sample was made of PBMCs or T cells enriched from blood (not recorded which). Source of these receptors: a woman in her 40s with acute COVID-19.

Concerning this clone: In the same sample, other DNA sequences code for this CDR3. The chain joins TRBV11-2 to TRBJ1-1; TRBD1 matches 7 bases. The germline V gene has CDR1 SGHAT and CDR2 FQNNGV. V gave up 5 bases and J gave up 0 bases; unmatched junction bases: 6. The CDR3 consists of 15 residues. This CDR3 reads CASSPRTGLNTEAFF. CDR3 DNA sequence: TGTGCCAGCAGCCCAAGGACAGGACTGAACACTGAAGCTTTCTTT.

The sample holds one count of this clone. The V and J genes are TRBV5-1 and TRBJ1-5; the D gene is possibly TRBD1 (5 bases). CDR3 length: 15 amino acids. Germline CDR1 is SGHRS and CDR2 is YFSETQ. Trimming removed 4 bases at V and 7 bases at J, with 18 bases between. The CDR3 is CASSPGQGIGQPQHF. Written as DNA, the CDR3 is TGCGCCAGCAGCCCCGGGCAGGGCATAGGACAGCCCCAGCATTTT.

The chain recombines TRBV5-1 with TRBJ2-7; 7 nucleotides agree with TRBD1. V lost 2 bases and J lost 4; bases outside the gene matches: 3. Germline V CDR1 and CDR2: SGHRS, YFSETQ. The CDR3 consists of 13 residues. In DNA, the CDR3 is TGCGCCAGCAGCTTACCGGACAGGTACGAGCAGTACTTC. As protein: CASSLPDRYEQYF.

This chain uses TRBV7-2 with TRBJ1-6; 7 nucleotides match TRBD1. V shed 5 bases, J shed 7 bases, and the junction held 8 bases outside the gene matches. This CDR3 spans 15 amino acids. Per germline, CDR1 SGHTA and CDR2 FQGNSA. This chain's CDR3 is CASSLWTGENSPLHF. In nucleotides, the CDR3 is TGTGCCAGCAGCCTATGGACAGGAGAAAATTCACCCCTCCACTTT.

This clone was seen only once. The chain recombines TRBV5-4 with TRBJ2-2; TRBD1 agrees at 9 bases. The CDR3 loop spans 17 amino acids. Looked up from germline, CDR1 is SGHNT and CDR2 is YYREEE (reference sequence). V lost 4 bases to trimming and J lost 7 bases; unmatched junction nucleotides: 14. The CDR3 nucleotides are TGTGCCAGCAGCCCTCGGGGACAGGGTTTTTCGGGCGGGGAGCTGTTTTTT. Its protein is CASSPRGQGFSGGELFF.

The chain couples TRBV7-6 to TRBJ2-7; TRBD1 aligns across 10 bases. Unmatched junction bases numbered 0, after V lost 4 bases and J lost 3 bases. This CDR3 has 13 residues. Per the germline V gene, CDR1 is SGHVS and CDR2 is FNYEAQ. CDR3 sequence: CASSWTGGYEQYF. The CDR3 DNA sequence: TGTGCCAGCAGCTGGACAGGGGGCTACGAGCAGTACTTC. Full variable domain (outside the CDR3, taken from reference TRBV7-6 and TRBJ2-7): GAGVSQSPRYKVTKRGQDVALRCDPISGHVSLYWYRQALGQGPEFLTYFNYEAQQDKSGLPNDRFSAERPEGSISTLTIQRTEQRDSAMYRCASSWTGGYEQYFGPGTRLTVT.

This chain links TRBV19 with TRBJ2-6; D not certain. V was pared by 7 bases and J by 0 bases, with 10 bases between. This CDR3 is built from 15 residues. Germline V CDR1 and CDR2: LNHDA, SQIVND (reference sequence). CDR3 in amino acids: CASTPQSSGANVLTF. DNA for the CDR3: TGTGCCAGTACCCCACAAAGCTCTGGGGCCAACGTCCTGACTTTC.

The chain links TRBV20-1 to TRBJ1-6; 8 positions match TRBD1. The germline V gene encodes CDR1 DFQATT and CDR2 SNEGSKA (reference sequence). V lost 5 bases and J lost 9; bases outside the gene matches: 0. This CDR3 comprises 11 residues. CDR3 nucleotides: TGCAGTGCTGGGACAGGTTCACCCCTCCACTTT. It is translated as CSAGTGSPLHF.

The rearrangement links TRBV7-9 to TRBJ2-2; 8 bases agree with TRBD1. Germline V gene sequence: CDR1 SEHNR, CDR2 FQNEAQ (reference sequence). Unmatched junction bases numbered 10, after V lost 6 bases and J lost 7 bases. The CDR3 covers 15 residues. CDR3 bases: TGTGCCAGCAGTTCTGAAAGGACAGGGATCGGGGAGCTGTTTTTT. Its translation: CASSSERTGIGELFF.

V is TRBV6-1 and J is TRBJ1-2; 10 nucleotides line up with TRBD1. Germline values: CDR1 MNHNS, CDR2 SASEGT. J gave up 8 bases and V 2 bases, and 8 bases lay outside the gene matches. The CDR3 sequence is 15 residues long. The CDR3 DNA reads as TGTGCCAGCAGTGAATTCGGACAGGGGGTTAGCGGCTACACCTTC. As protein: CASSEFGQGVSGYTF.

The rearrangement joins TRBV5-1 to TRBJ1-4, with TRBD1 matching over 8 bases. After removal of 1 base from V and 8 bases from J, the junction contained 7 bases not matched to a gene. This CDR3 contains 15 residues. The germline V gene has CDR1 SGHRS and CDR2 YFSETQ. The DNA of the CDR3 is TGCGCCAGCAGCTTGACGGCGACAGGGGAAGAAAAACTGTTTTTT. This sequence encodes CASSLTATGEEKLFF.

CDR3 sequence: CASSPWAGAMNTEAFF. The CDR3, as DNA: TGTGCCAGCTCACCATGGGCAGGGGCGATGAACACTGAAGCTTTCTTT. The V gene is TRBV18, the J gene TRBJ1-1; D possibly corresponds to TRBD1 (6 bases). Between the trimmed V and J ends, which lost 2 bases and 0 bases, there was a span of 13 bases. The CDR3 consists of 16 residues. Germline CDR1 is KGHSH and CDR2 is LQKENI.

V and J are TRBV7-9 and TRBJ2-7, with TRBD2 identical over 14 bases. The CDR3 covers 16 residues. Germline CDR1 is SEHNR and CDR2 is FQNEAQ (reference sequence). J gave up 4 bases and V 5 bases, and 7 bases lay outside the gene matches. CDR3 nucleotide sequence: TGTGCCAGCAGCCAGGGACTAGCGGGGGCCGGGTACGAGCAGTACTTC. Protein product: CASSQGLAGAGYEQYF.

This chain uses TRBV7-9 with TRBJ2-3; 7 bases agree with TRBD2. The CDR3 totals 17 residues. V lost 3 bases, J lost 1 base, and 10 bases stayed unmatched. Germline CDR1 reads SEHNR; CDR2 reads FQNEAQ (reference sequence). The CDR3 DNA reads as TGTGCCAGCAGCTTTCATCCGACTAGCTTGGGCACAGATACGCAGTATTTT. Protein sequence: CASSFHPTSLGTDTQYF.

DNA for the CDR3: TGTGCCAGCAGCTATAGCGGGGGGGCCGCCGGGGAGCTGTTTTTT. As protein: CASSYSGGAAGELFF. This rearrangement joins TRBV7-2 to TRBJ2-2; 11 bases fit TRBD2. The CDR3 is 15 amino acids. J was trimmed by 6 bases and V by 4 bases; bases with no gene match: 4. Germline assignment: CDR1 SGHTA and CDR2 FQGNSA.

The V call is TRBV7-6, the J call TRBJ2-5, with D perhaps matching TRBD1 (6 bases). V shed 5 bases and J shed 6 bases, with 13 bases lying between them. The V gene's germline CDR1 is SGHVS and CDR2 FNYEAQ. The length of the CDR3 is 13 residues. In DNA form, the CDR3 reads TGTGCCAGCAGCGTCAACAGGGAACAGACCCAGTACTTC. Its protein is CASSVNREQTQYF.

The count of this clone is one. The J gene is TRBJ1-5, the V gene TRBV19; D unresolved. Trimming took off 7 bases at V and 0 bases at J, with 19 bases between the two ends. Germline V CDR1 and CDR2: LNHDA, SQIVND (reference sequence). The CDR3 runs 17 residues. The CDR3 reads CASTDRPGVYSNQPQHF. The CDR3 DNA follows: TGTGCCAGTACCGACCGGCCTGGAGTCTATAGCAATCAGCCCCAGCATTTT.

The genes are TRBV3-1 (or the pseudogene TRBV3-2) and TRBJ2-5; 12 bases are a match to TRBD2. The V segment lost 7 bases and the J segment 7 bases; nucleotides outside the gene matches: 7. The V gene's germline CDR1 is LGHDT and CDR2 YNNKEL (reference sequence). This CDR3 comprises 14 residues. CDR3 protein: CASTTSGGTRTQYF. CDR3 in DNA: TGTGCCAGCACAACTAGCGGGGGGACCAGGACCCAGTACTTC.

The genes are TRBV29-1 and TRBJ1-1; possible D gene TRBD1, 6 bases. This CDR3 has 11 amino acids. Germline values: CDR1 SQVTM, CDR2 ANQGSEA. The DNA of the CDR3 is TGCATGTTGAGGGGGGGAACTGAAGCTTTCTTT. Translating gives CMLRGGTEAFF. Full variable domain (missing parts from reference TRBV29-1 and TRBJ1-1): SAVISQKPSRDICQRGTSLTIQCQVDSQVTMMFWYRQQPGQSLTLIATANQGSEATYESGFVIDKFPISRPNLTFSTLTVSNMSPEDSSIYLCMLRGGTEAFFGQGTRLTVV.

V is TRBV2 and J is TRBJ2-7; 9 bases map to TRBD1. CDR3 size: 15 residues. Germline assignment: CDR1 SNHLY and CDR2 FYNNEI. The V and J ends lost 6 bases and 4 bases, in that order; junction bases with no gene match: 10. CDR3 sequence (DNA): TGTGCCAGCAGCCTAAACAGGGGGCCGGGATACGAGCAGTACTTC. Translating it yields CASSLNRGPGYEQYF.

The genes are TRBV3-1 (or the pseudogene TRBV3-2) and TRBJ1-2; the D is unclear. V was pared by 4 bases and J by 4 bases, with 22 bases between. Germline CDR1 is LGHDT and CDR2 is YNNKEL (reference sequence). CDR3 length: 17 amino acids. CDR3 amino acids: CASSLRLWTEGIYGYTF. The DNA for the CDR3 is TGTGCCAGCAGCCTCCGATTGTGGACCGAGGGCATCTATGGCTACACCTTC.

The rearrangement uses TRBV9 and TRBJ1-1, with D maybe TRBD1 (5 bases). V was clipped by 1 base and J by 8 bases, with 12 bases between them. Germline lookup yields CDR1 SGDLS and CDR2 YYNGEE. The CDR3 spans 13 residues. For the CDR3, the DNA is TGTGCCAGCAGCGTACAACAGGATGGGGAAGCTTTCTTT. Translating it yields CASSVQQDGEAFF.

V usage is TRBV4-1 and J usage is TRBJ1-1; the D gene is possibly TRBD1 (5 bases). Germline V gene sequence: CDR1 MGHRA, CDR2 YSYEKL. The CDR3 runs 16 residues. V was pared by 0 bases and J by 4 bases, with 15 bases between. The CDR3: CASSQDQQGRGTEAFF. The CDR3 nucleotides read TGCGCCAGCAGCCAAGATCAGCAAGGTAGGGGCACTGAAGCTTTCTTT.

V usage is TRBV5-5 and J usage is TRBJ1-1; 9 bases agree with TRBD1. With 4 bases clipped from V and 3 bases from J, the junction kept 7 bases outside the gene matches. Germline CDR1 reads SGHKS; CDR2 reads YYEKEE (reference sequence). The CDR3 covers 15 residues. DNA for the CDR3: TGTGCCAGCAGCAGCTACAGGGGGCGGGACACTGAAGCTTTCTTT. Its translation is CASSSYRGRDTEAFF.

The chain is built from TRBV6-4 and TRBJ1-2; 12 bases line up with TRBD1. The CDR3 is 15 residues long. The germline V gene has CDR1 MRHNA and CDR2 SNTAGT. V lost 0 bases, J lost 7 bases, and 3 bases stayed unmatched. Here the CDR3 DNA reads TGTGCCAGCAGTGACTCGGGACAGGGGGCGCGTGGCTACACCTTC. This translates into CASSDSGQGARGYTF.

The chain couples TRBV2 to TRBJ2-1; TRBD2 agrees at 9 bases. Germline CDR1 is SNHLY and CDR2 is FYNNEI. The ends lost 8 bases at V and 8 bases at J; junction bases unmatched: 13. This CDR3 contains 15 residues. CDR3 DNA sequence: TGTGCCAGCCGGGGGGGACTAGCCGGACTGCATGAGCAGTTCTTC. Translating gives CASRGGLAGLHEQFF. The variable domain in full, completed from reference TRBV2 and TRBJ2-1, reads EPEVTQTPSHQVTQMGQEVILRCVPISNHLYFYWYRQILGQKVEFLVSFYNNEISEKSEIFDDQFSVERPDGSNFTLKIRSTKLEDSAMYFCASRGGLAGLHEQFFGPGTRLTVL.

The chain links TRBV3-1 (or the pseudogene TRBV3-2) to TRBJ2-1; TRBD1 is a possible D gene (6 bases). The CDR3 runs 14 residues. V was clipped by 2 bases and J by 6 bases, with 11 bases between them. Germline-derived CDR1 and CDR2 are LGHDT and YNNKEL (reference sequence). The CDR3 loop is CASSQTGLFNEQFF. The DNA for the CDR3 is TGTGCCAGCAGCCAAACAGGGCTGTTCAATGAGCAGTTCTTC.

V is TRBV4-2 and J is TRBJ2-5, with 7 positions matching TRBD1. V lost 4 bases, J lost 5 bases, and 10 bases stayed unmatched. Germline CDR1 reads LGHNA; CDR2 reads YNFKEQ. There are 15 residues in the CDR3. CDR3 nucleotide sequence: TGTGCCAGCAGCCCTGTACAGGGGCAGGGGGAGACCCAGTACTTC. Protein product: CASSPVQGQGETQYF.

V gene TRBV2 combines with J gene TRBJ1-5, with 10 bases identical to TRBD1. The CDR3 totals 14 residues. The germline V gene has CDR1 SNHLY and CDR2 FYNNEI. Trimming removed 7 bases from V and 7 bases from J; junction bases left unmatched: 7. As DNA, the CDR3 is TGTGCCAGCACCCCGGACAGGGGGGAGCAGCCCCAGCATTTT. Translating gives CASTPDRGEQPQHF.